The entry that follows covers one T cell receptor beta chain sequence. This CDR3 comprises 11 residues. V was shortened by 4 bases and J by 3 bases, with 3 bases between the two germline ends. CDR1 and CDR2 (germline): KGHSH, LQKENI. The sample belongs to a study of blood T cell repertoires in COVID-19. About the research overall: COVID-19 samples collected from the United States, Italy and Spain covered acute and convalescent phases.

The data were produced by immunoSEQ multiplex PCR, yet TCRdb's version contains in-frame clones alone and is incomplete. The sample includes about 28,000 clones, approximately 81% of them seen just once. J is TRBJ2-5 and V is TRBV18; D gene uncertain. Sequencing used peripheral blood. This clonotype was sampled from an older woman with acute or convalescent COVID-19. In DNA form, the CDR3 reads TGTGCCAGCTCACTAAAAGAGACCCAGTACTTC. Amino acids: CASSLKETQYF.